The 20 T cell receptor beta chains presented below share a single source sample, sequenced in a study of cytomegalovirus exposure and HLA in healthy donors. Produced via immunoSEQ multiplex PCR; TCRdb's table is partial and in-frame only. The sample lists about 58,000 clones, more than 75% occurring once. Material: PBMCs. The origin of the receptors is a man between 18 and 29 years old in good health and CMV-seronegative.

J is TRBJ2-5 and V is TRBV5-5; 10 bases are a match to TRBD1. The CDR3 loop spans 18 amino acids. V lost 2 bases to trimming and J lost 2 bases; unmatched junction nucleotides: 12. The germline V gene encodes CDR1 SGHKS and CDR2 YYEKEE (reference sequence). The CDR3 spells CASSFPGQGRGDQETQYF. The CDR3 DNA reads as TGTGCCAGCAGCTTCCCGGGACAGGGGAGGGGAGATCAAGAGACCCAGTACTTC. The full variable domain, rest sourced from reference TRBV5-5 and TRBJ2-5, is DAGVTQSPTHLIKTRGQQVTLRCSPISGHKSVSWYQQVLGQGPQFIFQYYEKEERGRGNFPDRFSARQFPNYSSELNVNALLLGDSALYLCASSFPGQGRGDQETQYFGPGTRLLVL.

The rearrangement links TRBV5-4 to TRBJ1-4; 12 bases fit TRBD1. V shed 4 bases, J shed 0 bases, and the junction held 13 bases outside the gene matches. CDR3 size: 20 residues. Germline V CDR1 and CDR2: SGHNT, YYREEE (reference sequence). Here the CDR3 reads CASSPGPGQGAVATNEKLFF. The CDR3 DNA sequence: TGTGCCAGCAGCCCGGGGCCGGGACAGGGGGCCGTTGCAACTAATGAAAAACTGTTTTTT. Full variable domain (outside the CDR3, taken from reference TRBV5-4 and TRBJ1-4): ETGVTQSPTHLIKTRGQQVTLRCSSQSGHNTVSWYQQALGQGPQFIFQYYREEENGRGNFPPRFSGLQFPNYSSELNVNALELDDSALYLCASSPGPGQGAVATNEKLFFGSGTQLSVL.

This sequence joins TRBV27 and TRBJ1-5; D gene uncertain. The V end lost 1 base, the J end lost 3 bases, and 10 bases lay between the germline ends. Looked up from germline, CDR1 is MNHEY and CDR2 is SMNVEV (reference sequence). CDR3 length: 15 residues. DNA of the CDR3: TGTGCCAGCAGTTTATTCGGGGAACCCAATCAGCCCCAGCATTTT. It is translated as CASSLFGEPNQPQHF.

With respect to this clone: Other DNA sequences within the sample encode an identical CDR3. The gene calls are TRBV18 and TRBJ2-7; TRBD1 matches 8 bases. The length of the CDR3 is 13 residues. The V and J ends lost 3 bases and 7 bases, in that order; junction bases with no gene match: 5. The germline gives CDR1 KGHSH, CDR2 LQKENI. As DNA, the CDR3 is TGTGCCAGCTCACCGCAGGGGGCGGGTGAGCAGTACTTC. Its protein product is CASSPQGAGEQYF.

The rearrangement links TRBV6-6 to TRBJ2-1; D is possibly TRBD1 (6 bases). This CDR3 has 15 amino acids. V gave up 0 bases and J gave up 7 bases, with 13 bases separating them. Germline V CDR1 and CDR2: MNHNY, SVGAGI (reference sequence). The CDR3 nucleotides are TGTGCCAGCAGTTACTCGGCGACAGGCGGGAATGAGCAGTTCTTC. Translation gives CASSYSATGGNEQFF.

The chain carries TRBV9 and TRBJ2-2; 9 positions agree with TRBD2. V trimming: 1 base; J trimming: 8 bases; junction bases outside the gene matches: 12. This CDR3 has 17 residues. CDR1 and CDR2 (germline): SGDLS, YYNGEE. As DNA, the CDR3 is TGTGCCAGCAGCGTAACGGCTAGCGGGGATCTGACTGGGGAGCTGTTTTTT. Its protein product is CASSVTASGDLTGELFF.

This sequence joins TRBV4-2 and TRBJ1-3; no definite D call. Trimming stripped 5 bases from V and 3 bases from J, with 11 bases between. The CDR3 spans 14 residues. Germline CDR1 is LGHNA and CDR2 is YNFKEQ. The CDR3 DNA sequence: TGTGCCAGCAGCTCAGAGGGCCGTGGAAACACCATATATTTT. Translated, it gives CASSSEGRGNTIYF.

This clone was counted once. This chain uses TRBV29-1 with TRBJ2-1; D remains unclear. The germline V gene has CDR1 SQVTM and CDR2 ANQGSEA. This CDR3 has 12 residues. Trimming stripped 7 bases from V and 5 bases from J, with 12 bases between. CDR3 sequence: CSAEESHNEQFF. In nucleotides, the CDR3 is TGCAGCGCTGAGGAGTCCCACAATGAGCAGTTCTTC.

The V gene is TRBV5-1, the J gene TRBJ2-1; 10 bases are shared with TRBD2. With V trimmed by 1 base and J by 7 bases, 11 bases remained unmatched. Germline V gene lookup returns CDR1 SGHRS and CDR2 YFSETQ. This CDR3 is built from 17 residues. CDR3 DNA: TGCGCCAGCAGCTTGTTACTAGCGGGATCGACGGGGAATGAGCAGTTCTTC. Its protein is CASSLLLAGSTGNEQFF. Complete variable domain (other parts from reference TRBV5-1 and TRBJ2-1): KAGVTQTPRYLIKTRGQQVTLSCSPISGHRSVSWYQQTPGQGLQFLFEYFSETQRNKGNFPGRFSGRQFSNSRSEMNVSTLELGDSALYLCASSLLLAGSTGNEQFFGPGTRLTVL.

The chain is built from TRBV6-5 and TRBJ2-3; 8 bases match TRBD2. V dropped 4 bases and J dropped 4; count of bases not matched to a gene: 7. There are 15 residues in the CDR3. Germline CDR1 MNHEY, CDR2 SVGAGI. CDR3 amino acids: CASSLQRETADTQYF. The CDR3 nucleotides are TGTGCCAGCAGTTTACAGCGGGAGACTGCAGATACGCAGTATTTT.

This rearrangement joins TRBV7-2 to TRBJ2-7; no definite D call. Trimming cost V 8 bases and J 3 bases, with 14 bases left between them. Germline V CDR1 and CDR2: SGHTA, FQGNSA. This CDR3 region has 13 residues. CDR3 DNA: TGTGCCAGCTCAGGTCCTTCTGACTACGAGCAGTACTTC. Its protein is CASSGPSDYEQYF.

The CDR3 is CASSSIGTDLHGYTF. Here the CDR3 DNA reads TGTGCCAGCAGCTCAATCGGGACAGACCTCCATGGCTACACCTTC. The chain is built from TRBV5-4 and TRBJ1-2; TRBD1 aligns across 7 bases. Germline-derived CDR1 and CDR2 are SGHNT and YYREEE (reference sequence). V lost 3 bases to trimming and J lost 6 bases; unmatched junction nucleotides: 11. The CDR3 is 15 residues long.

The CDR3 coding sequence is TGTGCCAGCGGATTTTTGGACAGCGGCACTGAAGCTTTCTTT. It translates to CASGFLDSGTEAFF. The rearrangement uses TRBV6-9 and TRBJ1-1, with TRBD1 as a possible D gene (6 bases). Germline values: CDR1 MNHGY, CDR2 SVAAGI. The CDR3 spans 14 residues. V was pared by 8 bases and J by 4 bases, with 17 bases between.

V and J are TRBV9 and TRBJ1-2, with 10 bases matching TRBD1. CDR1 and CDR2 (germline): SGDLS, YYNGEE. The CDR3 has 15 residues. With V trimmed by 0 bases and J by 8 bases, 7 bases remained unmatched. This CDR3 is CASSVVDRGPEGYTF. CDR3 bases: TGTGCCAGCAGCGTAGTCGACAGGGGGCCTGAGGGCTACACCTTC.

The chain recombines TRBV11-2 with TRBJ2-1; possible D gene TRBD2, 5 bases. Trimming cost V 0 bases and J 9 bases, with 9 bases left between them. This CDR3 contains 13 residues. Germline values: CDR1 SGHAT, CDR2 FQNNGV. The CDR3 DNA is TGTGCCAGCAGCTTAGATTTACGGGGTGAGCAGTTCTTC. It encodes CASSLDLRGEQFF. The variable domain in full, completed from reference TRBV11-2 and TRBJ2-1, reads EAGVAQSPRYKIIEKRQSVAFWCNPISGHATLYWYQQILGQGPKLLIQFQNNGVVDDSQLPKDRFSAERLKGVDSTLKIQPAKLEDSAVYLCASSLDLRGEQFFGPGTRLTVL.

This chain links TRBV6-6 with TRBJ1-5; D gene uncertain. The CDR3 spans 15 residues. The germline V and J ends were trimmed by 2 bases and 2 bases, with 10 bases remaining between them. Germline V gene lookup returns CDR1 MNHNY and CDR2 SVGAGI (reference sequence). The chain's CDR3 is CASSYGRRGNQPQHF. The CDR3 DNA reads TGTGCCAGCAGTTACGGGAGAAGGGGCAATCAGCCCCAGCATTTT.

The rearrangement links TRBV11-3 to TRBJ2-1; D gene ambiguous. The CDR3 extends over 12 amino acids. The V gene's germline CDR1 is SGHNT and CDR2 YENEEA. Trimming shortened V by 6 bases and J by 6 bases, and 9 bases separated the two germline ends. The CDR3 DNA reads TGTGCCAGCAGAACAGAAGTCAATGAGCAGTTCTTC. The encoded protein is CASRTEVNEQFF.

This clone was seen a single time. V usage is TRBV28 and J usage is TRBJ1-5; no clear D. The V end lost 2 bases, the J end lost 2 bases, and 7 bases lay between the germline ends. Germline-derived CDR1 and CDR2 are MDHEN and SYDVKM. The CDR3 runs to 14 residues. The CDR3 coding sequence is TGTGCCAGCAGTTTAGAGGTTGGCAATCAGCCCCAGCATTTT. The encoded protein is CASSLEVGNQPQHF.

For this clone: An end of the junction does not agree with germline; a read error may underlie this. The genes are TRBV7-7 and TRBJ1-1; perhaps TRBD1 as D (5 bases). This CDR3 region has 14 residues. Germline-derived CDR1 and CDR2 are SSHAT and FNYEAQ (reference sequence). CDR3 region: CASSSRQIHTEAFF. The CDR3 nucleotides read TGTGCTAGCAGCTCCCGACAGATACACACTGAAGCTTTCTTT.

The CDR3 protein is CASSLWGGDTQYF. The CDR3 nucleotides are TGTGCCAGCAGCTTGTGGGGAGGAGATACGCAGTATTTT. The J gene is TRBJ2-3, the V gene TRBV5-4; D possibly corresponds to TRBD2 (6 bases). The germline CDR1 and CDR2 sequences are SGHNT and YYREEE (reference sequence). There are 13 residues in the CDR3. The ends were cut back, 1 base at V and 5 bases at J, with 8 bases in the middle. Drawing the rest from reference TRBV5-4 and TRBJ2-3, the complete variable domain is ETGVTQSPTHLIKTRGQQVTLRCSSQSGHNTVSWYQQALGQGPQFIFQYYREEENGRGNFPPRFSGLQFPNYSSELNVNALELDDSALYLCASSLWGGDTQYFGPGTRLTVL.